The T cell receptor (beta chain) described here comes from a study of vaccination and CD4 T cells after COVID-19 (dated by TCRdb to between 2021 and 2023). In the study overall: SARS-CoV-2 positivity had been established in the convalescent patients by nasal swab PCR, and mild disease was recorded in roughly 10 of these patients and severe disease in one. Post-COVID blood samples were collected from convalescent patients a median of roughly 100 days after diagnosis, with a range of about 30 to 161 days. Post-vaccine blood samples were taken a median of 72 days after the second vaccine dose, with a range of about 12 to 250 days. The cultures were stimulated with overlapping spike peptide pools from SARS-CoV-2 and from the common cold coronaviruses HCoV-NL63, HCoV-OC43 and HCoV-229E. As controls, cultures received a CEFX viral epitope pool (the positive control), an HIV-1 Nef peptide pool (the negative control), or no peptide at all. Six males and four females were included in the convalescent cohort, with two Hispanic individuals, seven Caucasians, two Asians and one multiracial person represented. In 9 to 11 COVID-19 convalescent patients and several infection-naive healthy vaccine recipients, researchers compared the spike-specific CD4+ TCR repertoire from before mRNA vaccination with the repertoire from after. Participants received two doses of either the Pfizer-BioNTech BNT162b2 vaccine (n=8) or the Moderna mRNA-1273 vaccine (n=2).

Here is what the overall study found, with its caveats: The median count of SARS-CoV-2-reactive clonotypes went up from approximately 20 after infection to 30 to 40 after vaccination, although the change was not significant. The number of convalescent patients in the study was relatively small, and the study did not examine early timepoints following natural infection. Among convalescent patients, a median roughly 90% of the SARS-CoV-2-reactive clones seen after vaccination appeared only after vaccination, which suggests priming specific to the vaccine. In convalescent patients, nearly all vaccine-specific clones (304 of 307) were found to be mono-reactive for SARS-CoV-2 spike rather than cross-reactive with common cold coronaviruses.

The CDR3, from cysteine to phenylalanine, totals 15 residues. The entry retains the CDR3 DNA only, 45 bases that are in frame from base 1. V is cut by 0 bases and J by 4 bases, and the space between the germline ends is 11 bases. From a lookup of the germline V gene, CDR1 and CDR2 are MNHNS and SASEGT. The library was prepared using PCR. At the Johns Hopkins FTIC core, DNA from the cultured CD4+ T cells underwent TCR sequencing with the Oncomine TCR Beta short-read assay. The QIAamp micro DNA kit was used to extract genomic DNA from the cultured CD4+ T cells. Oncomine TCR Beta libraries made from cultured CD4+ T cells were pooled using unique dual indexes and sequenced on an Illumina iSeq 100. The published analysis was carried out like this. Non-productive sequences were removed, and CDR3s not starting with C, not ending with F or W, or shorter than 7 amino acids were discarded. Antigen-specific clonotypes were identified with the MANAFEST web application by comparing peptide-stimulated wells with reference and other culture wells. To be called positive, a clone needed an FDR below 0.05, an odds ratio above 5, and a productive frequency above 0.1% in at least two of three replicate wells. Clonotypes that were significantly expanded in both SARS-CoV-2 spike wells and at least one common cold coronavirus spike condition were defined as cross-reactive. CDR3 homology was assessed with Levenshtein distances (stringdist) and unrooted phylogenetic trees (ape) in R version 3.6.1. In-frame beta chains were kept once TCRdb had trimmed the public reads at Q25 with fastp and called clones with MiXCR. Entries are consolidated by CDR3 protein sequence, retaining the most common genes and DNA. The authors' filters were not applied to this entry. For this sample the table gives 15,000 to 25,000 distinct CDR3 sequences, of which about 38% were detected only once. The top ten clonotypes cover roughly 14% of the sample.

This clonotype was counted only a few times. The antigen this receptor binds is unknown. Base-call qualities are not available, and no considerably larger clone is one nucleotide away. The sample's treatment or condition label is to be understood as: approximately 10-day PBMC culture with coronavirus spike peptide pools or control peptides (ViraFEST assay). The study used the ViraFEST assay, which expanded antigen-specific T cells with peptide pools and then identified expanded clonotypes by TCR sequencing. The convalescent patients' positive SARS-CoV-2 PCR tests were from March to December 2020, which was before the Alpha, Beta and Delta variants emerged in the United States. PBMCs were cultured at around 2 million per well in IMDM supplemented with approximately 5.3% human AB serum and about 10 IU/ml IL-2, with approximately 10 ug/ml peptide pools added. Half of the culture medium was replaced with fresh IL-2-containing medium on days 3 and 7. CD4+ T cells were isolated after about nine days of culture through negative selection using the EasySep CD4+ T cell isolation kit. PBMCs were separated from whole blood using Ficoll-Paque Plus gradient centrifugation and then either used fresh or cryopreserved at -140C. Each culture condition was generally run in triplicate wells.

The V and J segments used are TRBV6-1 and TRBJ2-3, with the D gene possibly TRBD1 or TRBD2, each one fitting 5 bases. What was sequenced was cultured CD4+ T cells from blood. This TCR was recovered from a human donor with COVID-19. Here is the DNA: TGTGCCAGCAGTGAAGCGCTTCTGGGGGCAGATACGCAGTATTTT. This is translated as CASSEALLGADTQYF.